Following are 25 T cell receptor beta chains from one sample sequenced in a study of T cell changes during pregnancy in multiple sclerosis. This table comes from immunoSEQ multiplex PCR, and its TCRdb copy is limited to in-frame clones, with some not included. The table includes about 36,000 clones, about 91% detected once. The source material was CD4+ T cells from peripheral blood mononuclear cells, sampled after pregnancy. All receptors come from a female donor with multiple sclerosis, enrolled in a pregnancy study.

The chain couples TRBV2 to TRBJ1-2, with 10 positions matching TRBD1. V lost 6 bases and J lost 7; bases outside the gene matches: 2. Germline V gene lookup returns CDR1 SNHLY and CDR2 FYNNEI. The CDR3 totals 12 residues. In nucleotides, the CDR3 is TGTGCCAGCAGGGGACAGGGGAGTGGCTACACCTTC. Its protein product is CASRGQGSGYTF.

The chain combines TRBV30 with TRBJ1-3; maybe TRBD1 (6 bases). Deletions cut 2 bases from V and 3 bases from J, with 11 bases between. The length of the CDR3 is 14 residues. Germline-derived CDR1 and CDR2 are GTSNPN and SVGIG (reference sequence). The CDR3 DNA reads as TGTGCCTGGAGTCCGGGGGGCGGTGGAAACACCATATATTTT. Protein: CAWSPGGGGNTIYF.

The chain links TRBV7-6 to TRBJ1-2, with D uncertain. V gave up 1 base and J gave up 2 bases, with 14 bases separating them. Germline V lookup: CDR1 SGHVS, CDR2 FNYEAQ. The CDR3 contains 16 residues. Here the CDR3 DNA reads TGTGCCAGCAGCTTAGGTTCAGTTGCAGGAAACTATGGCTACACCTTC. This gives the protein CASSLGSVAGNYGYTF.

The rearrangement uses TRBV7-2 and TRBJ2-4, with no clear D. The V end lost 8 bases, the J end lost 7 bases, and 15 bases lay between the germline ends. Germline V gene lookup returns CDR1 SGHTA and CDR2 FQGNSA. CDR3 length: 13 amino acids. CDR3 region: CASSVGDWNIQYF. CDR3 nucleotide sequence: TGTGCCAGCTCTGTCGGTGATTGGAACATTCAGTACTTC.

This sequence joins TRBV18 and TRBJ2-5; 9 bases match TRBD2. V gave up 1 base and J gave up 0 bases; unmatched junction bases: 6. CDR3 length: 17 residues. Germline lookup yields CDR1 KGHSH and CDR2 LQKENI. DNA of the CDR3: TGTGCCAGCTCACCACTGGTCAGCGGGGGGCACCAAGAGACCCAGTACTTC. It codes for CASSPLVSGGHQETQYF.

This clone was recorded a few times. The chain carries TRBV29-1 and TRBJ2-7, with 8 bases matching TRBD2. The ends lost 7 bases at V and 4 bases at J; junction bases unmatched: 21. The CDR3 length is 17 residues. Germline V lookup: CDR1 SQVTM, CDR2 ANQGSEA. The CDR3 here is CSALGGTGGGRRYEQYF. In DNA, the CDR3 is TGCAGCGCCCTAGGAGGGACCGGGGGCGGGAGGCGGTACGAGCAGTACTTC.

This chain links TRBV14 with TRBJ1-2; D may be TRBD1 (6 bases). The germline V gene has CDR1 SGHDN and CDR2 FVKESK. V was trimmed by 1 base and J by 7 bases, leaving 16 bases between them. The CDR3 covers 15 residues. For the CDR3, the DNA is TGTGCCAGCAGCCAAGCGGCAGGGGTTATTGTTGGCTACACCTTC. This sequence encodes CASSQAAGVIVGYTF.

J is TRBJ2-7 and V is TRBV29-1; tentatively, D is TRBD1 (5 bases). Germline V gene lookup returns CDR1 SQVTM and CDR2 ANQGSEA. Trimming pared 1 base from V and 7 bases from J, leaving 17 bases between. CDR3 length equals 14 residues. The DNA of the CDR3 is TGCAGCGTTGAAGCTTATGTGGGGAAGGGGGAGCAGTACTTC. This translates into CSVEAYVGKGEQYF.

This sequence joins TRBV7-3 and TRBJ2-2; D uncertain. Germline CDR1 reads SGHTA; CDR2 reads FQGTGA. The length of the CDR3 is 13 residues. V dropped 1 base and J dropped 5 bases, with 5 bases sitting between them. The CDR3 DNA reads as TGTGCCAGCAGCTTAAGCGGAACCGGGGAGCTGTTTTTT. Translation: CASSLSGTGELFF.

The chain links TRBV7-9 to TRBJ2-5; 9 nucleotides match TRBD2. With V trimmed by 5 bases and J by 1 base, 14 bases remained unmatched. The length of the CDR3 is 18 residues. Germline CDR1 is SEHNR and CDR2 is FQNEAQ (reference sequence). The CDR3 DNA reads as TGTGCCAGCAGCCCGAACAGCGGGGGGCCTATGCCCCAAGAGACCCAGTACTTC. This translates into CASSPNSGGPMPQETQYF.

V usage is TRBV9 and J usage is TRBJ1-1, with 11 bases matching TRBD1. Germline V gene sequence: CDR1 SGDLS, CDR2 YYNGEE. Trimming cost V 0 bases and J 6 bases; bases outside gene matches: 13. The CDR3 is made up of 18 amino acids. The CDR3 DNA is TGTGCCAGCAGCGTAGAATATAAGGGGGGACAGGGGGTGCCTGAAGCTTTCTTT. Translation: CASSVEYKGGQGVPEAFF.

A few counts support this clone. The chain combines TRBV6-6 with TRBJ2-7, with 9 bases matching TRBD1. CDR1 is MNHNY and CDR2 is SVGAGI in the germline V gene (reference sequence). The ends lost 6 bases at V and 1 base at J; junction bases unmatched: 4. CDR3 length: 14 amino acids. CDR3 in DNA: TGTGCCAGCAGGCCCGGGACAGGGTCCTACGAGCAGTACTTC. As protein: CASRPGTGSYEQYF.

The CDR3 DNA is TGTGCCAGCAGCCATACAGGGGGGGCGCGTAACATGAACACTGAAGCTTTCTTT. Protein sequence: CASSHTGGARNMNTEAFF. J is TRBJ1-1 and V is TRBV7-8, with 8 bases aligning to TRBD1. The CDR3 extends over 18 amino acids. J lost 0 bases, V lost 5 bases, and 14 bases had no gene match. The V gene's germline CDR1 is SGHVS and CDR2 FQNEAQ.

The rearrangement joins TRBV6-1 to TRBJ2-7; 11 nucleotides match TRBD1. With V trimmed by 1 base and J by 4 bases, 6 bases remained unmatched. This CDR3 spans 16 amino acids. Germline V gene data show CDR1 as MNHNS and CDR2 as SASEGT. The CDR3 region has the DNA TGTGCCAGCAGTGAAGGGACCGGGACAGGGGGATACGAGCAGTACTTC. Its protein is CASSEGTGTGGYEQYF.

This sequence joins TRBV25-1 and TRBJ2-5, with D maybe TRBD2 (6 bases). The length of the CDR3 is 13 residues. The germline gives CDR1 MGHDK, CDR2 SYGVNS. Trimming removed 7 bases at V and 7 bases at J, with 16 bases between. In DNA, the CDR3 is TGTGCCAGCACCCTCCCCCACGGGGGGACCCAGTACTTC. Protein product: CASTLPHGGTQYF.

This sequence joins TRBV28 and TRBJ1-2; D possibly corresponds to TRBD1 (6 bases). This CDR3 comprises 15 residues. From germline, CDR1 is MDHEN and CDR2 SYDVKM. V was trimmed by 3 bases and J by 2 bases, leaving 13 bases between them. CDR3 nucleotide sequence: TGTGCCAGCAGTTTGGGGGCACAGGGCAACTATGGCTACACCTTC. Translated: CASSLGAQGNYGYTF.

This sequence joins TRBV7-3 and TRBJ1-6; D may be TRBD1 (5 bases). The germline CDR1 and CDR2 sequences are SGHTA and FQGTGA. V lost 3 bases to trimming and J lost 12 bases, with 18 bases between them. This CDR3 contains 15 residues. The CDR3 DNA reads TGTGCCAGCAGCTTGACAAACCAACAGGTAGTACCCCTCCACTTT. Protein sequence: CASSLTNQQVVPLHF.

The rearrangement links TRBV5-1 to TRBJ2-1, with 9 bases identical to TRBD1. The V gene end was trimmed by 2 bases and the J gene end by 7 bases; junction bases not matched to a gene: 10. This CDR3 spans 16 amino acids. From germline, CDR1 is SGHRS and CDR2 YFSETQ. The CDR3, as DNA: TGCGCCAGCAGCTTCGGACAGGGGAGAGCGGGTAATGAGCAGTTCTTC. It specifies CASSFGQGRAGNEQFF.

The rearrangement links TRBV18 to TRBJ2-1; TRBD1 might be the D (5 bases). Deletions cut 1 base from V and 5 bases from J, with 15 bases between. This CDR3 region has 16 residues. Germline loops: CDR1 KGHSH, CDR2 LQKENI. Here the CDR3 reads CASSPRRGLEDNEQFF. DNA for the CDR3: TGTGCCAGCTCACCACGTAGGGGATTAGAAGACAATGAGCAGTTCTTC.

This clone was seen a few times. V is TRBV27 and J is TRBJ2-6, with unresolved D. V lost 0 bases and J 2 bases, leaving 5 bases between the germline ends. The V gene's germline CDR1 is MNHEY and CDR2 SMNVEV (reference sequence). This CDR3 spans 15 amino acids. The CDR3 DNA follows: TGTGCCAGCAGTTTATCCCTCGCTGGGGCCAACGTCCTGACTTTC. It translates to CASSLSLAGANVLTF.

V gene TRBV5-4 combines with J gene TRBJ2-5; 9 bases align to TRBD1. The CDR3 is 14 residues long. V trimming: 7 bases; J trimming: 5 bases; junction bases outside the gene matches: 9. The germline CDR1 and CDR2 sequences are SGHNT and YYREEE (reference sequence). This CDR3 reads CASHRGPLGETQYF. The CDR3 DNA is TGTGCCAGCCACAGGGGGCCTCTCGGGGAGACCCAGTACTTC.

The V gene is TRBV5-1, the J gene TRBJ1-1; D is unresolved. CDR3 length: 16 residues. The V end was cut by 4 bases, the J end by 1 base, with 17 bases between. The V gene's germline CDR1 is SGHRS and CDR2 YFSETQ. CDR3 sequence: CASSLDPGFPNTEAFF. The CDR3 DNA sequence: TGCGCCAGCAGCCTGGACCCAGGCTTTCCGAACACTGAAGCTTTCTTT.

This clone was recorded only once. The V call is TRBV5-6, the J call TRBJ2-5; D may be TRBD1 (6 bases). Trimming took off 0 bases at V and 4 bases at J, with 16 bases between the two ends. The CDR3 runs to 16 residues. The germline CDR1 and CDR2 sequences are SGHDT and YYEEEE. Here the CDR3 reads CASSLVGGSWVETQYF. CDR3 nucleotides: TGTGCCAGCAGCTTGGTTGGGGGCAGTTGGGTAGAGACCCAGTACTTC.

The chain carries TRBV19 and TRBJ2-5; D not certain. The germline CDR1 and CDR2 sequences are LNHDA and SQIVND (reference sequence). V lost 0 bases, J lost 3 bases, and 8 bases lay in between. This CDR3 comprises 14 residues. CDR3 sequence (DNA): TGTGCCAGTAGTATAGACGGCGGAAAAGAGACCCAGTACTTC. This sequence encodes CASSIDGGKETQYF.

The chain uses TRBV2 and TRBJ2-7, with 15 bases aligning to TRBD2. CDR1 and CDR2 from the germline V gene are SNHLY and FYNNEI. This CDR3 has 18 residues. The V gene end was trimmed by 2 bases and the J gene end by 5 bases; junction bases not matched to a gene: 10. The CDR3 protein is CASSENRPGLAGGDEQYF. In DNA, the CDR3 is TGTGCCAGCAGTGAAAACCGACCGGGACTAGCGGGAGGTGACGAGCAGTACTTC.